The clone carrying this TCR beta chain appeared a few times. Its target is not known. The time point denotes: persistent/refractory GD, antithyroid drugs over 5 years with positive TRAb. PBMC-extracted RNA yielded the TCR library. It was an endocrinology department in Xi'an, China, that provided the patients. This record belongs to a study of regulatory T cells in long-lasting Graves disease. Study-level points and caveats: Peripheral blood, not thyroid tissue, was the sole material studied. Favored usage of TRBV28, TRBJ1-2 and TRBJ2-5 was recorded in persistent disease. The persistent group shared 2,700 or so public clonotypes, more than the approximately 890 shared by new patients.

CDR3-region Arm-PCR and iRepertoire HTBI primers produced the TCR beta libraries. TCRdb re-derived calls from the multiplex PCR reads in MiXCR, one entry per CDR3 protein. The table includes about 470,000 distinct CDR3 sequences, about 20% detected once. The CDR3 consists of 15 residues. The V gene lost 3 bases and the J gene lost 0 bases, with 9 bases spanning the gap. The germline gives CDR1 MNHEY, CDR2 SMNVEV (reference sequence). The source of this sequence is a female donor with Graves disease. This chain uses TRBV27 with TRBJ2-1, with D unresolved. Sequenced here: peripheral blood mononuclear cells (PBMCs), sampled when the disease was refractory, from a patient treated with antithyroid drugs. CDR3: CASSFFTNSYNEQFF. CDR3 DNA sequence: TGTGCCAGCAGTTTTTTCACCAACTCCTACAATGAGCAGTTCTTC.